The 30 T cell receptor beta chains below were found in one sample sequenced in a study of CD8+CD57+ T cells in acquired aplastic anemia. Profiling that covered TCR beta VDJ and CDR3 relied on genomic DNA as its template. TCRdb independently ran MiXCR on the reads; one entry per CDR3 protein. The table shows some 170,000 distinct CDR3 sequences, with roughly 48% occurring only once. Sequencing was done on a sample of sorted CD4+, CD8+, or CD8+CD57+ T cells (not recorded which) from PBMCs. The receptor set was obtained from a human donor in good health.

V usage is TRBV15 and J usage is TRBJ1-2; D gene unclear. The V end was cut by 0 bases, the J end by 2 bases, with 4 bases between. CDR1 LNHNV and CDR2 YYDKDF come from the germline V gene (reference sequence). CDR3 length: 13 amino acids. The CDR3 is CATSRDYNYGYTF. CDR3 DNA sequence: TGTGCCACCAGCAGAGATTACAACTATGGCTACACCTTC.

Here the CDR3 DNA reads TGTGCCAGCAGCTTGTCGGAGACTGGCTACACCTTC. Translation gives CASSLSETGYTF. The chain couples TRBV7-2 to TRBJ1-2; D unresolved. This CDR3 spans 12 amino acids. In germline, CDR1 is SGHTA, CDR2 FQGNSA. V was shortened by 3 bases and J by 7 bases, with 9 bases between the two germline ends.

This clonotype was picked up many times. The rearrangement joins TRBV4-2 to TRBJ2-3; no definite D call. V was cut by 0 bases and J by 1 base, with 8 bases left in between. Looked up from germline, CDR1 is LGHNA and CDR2 is YNFKEQ. The CDR3 has 15 amino acids. The CDR3 is CASSQDWSGTDTQYF. As DNA, the CDR3 is TGTGCCAGCAGCCAAGATTGGTCAGGCACAGATACGCAGTATTTT.

This clonotype was recorded at least ten times. The chain uses TRBV10-3 and TRBJ2-5; D is unclear. Germline V gene sequence: CDR1 ENHRY, CDR2 SYGVKD. The CDR3 has 10 amino acids. V dropped 10 bases and J dropped 2 bases, with 5 bases sitting between them. The CDR3 nucleotides read TGTGCCACCGGACAAGAGACCCAGTACTTC. This gives the protein CATGQETQYF.

This clonotype has at least ten counts. This chain connects TRBV20-1 to TRBJ1-2, with TRBD1 matching 10 bases. Losses at the gene ends were 3 bases for V and 5 bases for J; bases not matched to a gene: 3. Germline CDR1 is DFQATT and CDR2 is SNEGSKA (reference sequence). This CDR3 has 13 amino acids. Here the CDR3 reads CSASPGQGYGYTF. The DNA for the CDR3 is TGCAGTGCTAGCCCGGGACAGGGGTATGGCTACACCTTC.

The rearrangement links TRBV24-1 to TRBJ2-5, with TRBD2 as a possible D gene (5 bases). Germline CDR1 and CDR2: KGHDR and SFDVKD. Trimming took off 4 bases at V and 6 bases at J, with 20 bases between the two ends. The CDR3 has 16 amino acids. The DNA for the CDR3 is TGTGCCACCAGTGACCAAACCGACACGACGGGAAAGACCCAGTACTTC. Translation gives CATSDQTDTTGKTQYF.

The chain has TRBV24-1 and TRBJ2-3; TRBD2 aligns across 13 bases. CDR3 size: 18 residues. V trimming: 2 bases; J trimming: 1 base; junction bases outside the gene matches: 5. The germline V gene encodes CDR1 KGHDR and CDR2 SFDVKD. CDR3 sequence reads: CATSDWWTSGGGTDTQYF. The CDR3 bases are TGTGCCACCAGTGATTGGTGGACTAGCGGGGGAGGCACAGATACGCAGTATTTT.

The chain is built from TRBV9 and TRBJ2-5; 7 bases are shared with TRBD2. Germline CDR1 SGDLS, CDR2 YYNGEE. The junction had 9 bases not matched to a gene; V was cut back by 1 base and J by 0 bases. The CDR3 is 17 amino acids. As DNA, the CDR3 is TGTGCCAGCAGCGTACCTTCCGGGACTACTGACCAAGAGACCCAGTACTTC. It is translated as CASSVPSGTTDQETQYF. Looking up the rest from reference TRBV9 and TRBJ2-5 gives the full variable domain: DSGVTQTPKHLITATGQRVTLRCSPRSGDLSVYWYQQSLDQGLQFLIQYYNGEERAKGNILERFSAQQFPDLHSELNLSSLELGDSALYFCASSVPSGTTDQETQYFGPGTRLLVL.

The chain is built from TRBV12-5 and TRBJ1-2; 10 nucleotides match TRBD1. Per the germline V gene, CDR1 is LGHNT and CDR2 is FRNRAP. CDR3 length: 13 amino acids. CDR3 region: CASGTGDWGGYTF. In DNA form, the CDR3 reads TGTGCCTCCGGGACAGGGGATTGGGGTGGCTACACCTTC.

The rearrangement links TRBV25-1 to TRBJ2-1, with D perhaps assigned TRBD1 or TRBD2 (5 bases each). This CDR3 is 13 amino acids long. V was shortened by 4 bases and J by 10 bases, with 14 bases between the two germline ends. Germline V gene data show CDR1 as MGHDK and CDR2 as SYGVNS. CDR3 DNA: TGTGCCAGCAGTGTAGGGGCTGAGGGCGAGCAGTTCTTC. Protein product: CASSVGAEGEQFF.

This clonotype has at least ten counts. The V and J genes are TRBV20-1 and TRBJ1-6; 7 bases align to TRBD1. Per the germline V gene, CDR1 is DFQATT and CDR2 is SNEGSKA (reference sequence). J lost 6 bases, V lost 4 bases, and 3 bases had no gene match. The CDR3 loop spans 13 amino acids. The CDR3 bases are TGCAGTGCTACAGGGGGTTCTAATTCACCCCTCCACTTT. It is translated as CSATGGSNSPLHF.

This sequence joins TRBV20-1 and TRBJ2-3; a weak D match, TRBD2 (5 bases). The CDR3 runs to 14 residues. V lost 3 bases to trimming and J lost 2 bases, with 12 bases between them. Germline V CDR1 and CDR2: DFQATT, SNEGSKA (reference sequence). Written as DNA, the CDR3 is TGCAGTGCTAGTACGTCCGGGAACACAGATACGCAGTATTTT. It codes for CSASTSGNTDTQYF.

The V gene is TRBV5-4, the J gene TRBJ2-1; D remains ambiguous. This CDR3 comprises 13 residues. CDR1 and CDR2 (germline): SGHNT, YYREEE (reference sequence). V lost 1 base to trimming and J lost 10 bases, with 12 bases between them. CDR3 amino acids: CASSLSGLGEQFF. The CDR3 region has the DNA TGTGCCAGCAGCTTGTCAGGCCTAGGGGAGCAGTTCTTC.

This clonotype has a handful of counts. V gene TRBV3-1 combines with J gene TRBJ1-2, with 12 positions matching TRBD1. V gave up 4 bases and J gave up 7 bases; unmatched junction bases: 7. Germline values: CDR1 LGHDT, CDR2 YNNKEL (reference sequence). The CDR3 is made up of 15 amino acids. CDR3 sequence reads: CASSLQRGQGAGYTF. In DNA, the CDR3 is TGTGCCAGCAGCCTTCAGCGGGGACAGGGGGCTGGCTACACCTTC.

This clonotype has a count of ten or more. The chain is built from TRBV4-2 and TRBJ2-3, with 8 bases matching TRBD2. The junction had 6 bases not matched to a gene; V was cut back by 3 bases and J by 4 bases. The CDR3 covers 15 residues. The germline V gene encodes CDR1 LGHNA and CDR2 YNFKEQ. CDR3 sequence (DNA): TGTGCCAGCAGCCAGGAGCGACTAGCGCCAGATACGCAGTATTTT. Translation: CASSQERLAPDTQYF.

The CDR3 loop reads CASSHLRDRAQPQHF. Here the CDR3 DNA reads TGTGCCAGTAGTCACCTCCGGGACAGGGCCCAGCCCCAGCATTTT. The J gene is TRBJ1-5, the V gene TRBV19; 9 nucleotides align to TRBD1. V gave up 5 bases and J gave up 7 bases; unmatched junction bases: 9. The CDR3 loop spans 15 amino acids. The germline CDR1 and CDR2 sequences are LNHDA and SQIVND (reference sequence).

V and J are TRBV25-1 and TRBJ2-3; D is possibly TRBD1 or TRBD2 (6 bases each). Germline V gives CDR1 MGHDK, CDR2 SYGVNS. V lost 4 bases, J lost 0 bases, and 20 bases lay in between. This CDR3 has 18 amino acids. Here the CDR3 reads CASSAPETRGASTDTQYF. The DNA of the CDR3 is TGTGCCAGCAGTGCCCCGGAGACTAGGGGGGCTAGCACAGATACGCAGTATTTT.

The genes are TRBV7-9 and TRBJ1-2; D uncertain. V shed 5 bases and J shed 2 bases, with 9 bases lying between them. There are 13 residues in the CDR3. Germline CDR1 SEHNR, CDR2 FQNEAQ (reference sequence). As DNA, the CDR3 is TGTGCCAGCAGCGCCGACACGAACTATGGCTACACCTTC. It encodes CASSADTNYGYTF.

The V gene is TRBV11-2, the J gene TRBJ2-7; D not certain. Germline V lookup: CDR1 SGHAT, CDR2 FQNNGV. V was cut by 4 bases and J by 3 bases, with 10 bases left in between. The CDR3 is 13 amino acids. In nucleotides, the CDR3 is TGTGCCAGCAGCTCACCGGACCGCTACGAGCAGTACTTC. This translates into CASSSPDRYEQYF.

This clonotype was detected many times. The chain couples TRBV10-1 to TRBJ1-1; weak D call: TRBD1 (6 bases). Trimming took off 5 bases at V and 0 bases at J, with 19 bases between the two ends. Germline V gene data show CDR1 as WNHNN and CDR2 as SYGVQD (reference sequence). The CDR3 consists of 17 residues. Written as DNA, the CDR3 is TGCGCCAGCAGTTTGCGAAGGGGGATAGGGGTGAACACTGAAGCTTTCTTT. Translating gives CASSLRRGIGVNTEAFF.

This clonotype was observed a single time. The chain combines TRBV5-5 with TRBJ2-1; D gene ambiguous. The CDR3 contains 12 residues. The germline V gene has CDR1 SGHKS and CDR2 YYEKEE (reference sequence). V was pared by 0 bases and J by 7 bases, with 5 bases between. DNA for the CDR3: TGTGCCAGCAGCTTGGAACAAAATGAGCAGTTCTTC. Translation gives CASSLEQNEQFF.

This clonotype was seen at least ten times. The chain has TRBV20-1 and TRBJ2-7; D remains unclear. The germline gives CDR1 DFQATT, CDR2 SNEGSKA (reference sequence). The CDR3 length is 12 residues. Trimming removed 6 bases at V and 6 bases at J, with 15 bases between. CDR3 protein: CSAMADTLEQYF. CDR3 nucleotides: TGCAGTGCGATGGCCGACACTCTCGAGCAGTACTTC.

The genes are TRBV29-1 and TRBJ2-7, with D possibly TRBD1 on 6 matching bases. Between the trimmed V and J ends, which lost 7 bases and 2 bases, there was a span of 15 bases. The CDR3 consists of 13 residues. Germline V gene sequence: CDR1 SQVTM, CDR2 ANQGSEA. The CDR3 DNA reads as TGCAGCGCGAAGACAGGCCAAACCTACGAGCAGTACTTC. It codes for CSAKTGQTYEQYF.

The V call is TRBV18, the J call TRBJ2-7; D unclear. CDR1 is KGHSH and CDR2 is LQKENI in the germline V gene. CDR3 length: 14 amino acids. Trimming removed 3 bases from V and 1 base from J, with 10 bases in between. As DNA, the CDR3 is TGTGCCAGCTCACCGGGGATCCTTTCCTACGAGCAGTACTTC. Its protein is CASSPGILSYEQYF.

This clonotype was seen only a few times. This chain connects TRBV6-2 or TRBV6-3 to TRBJ2-1; the match to TRBD2 covers 9 bases. Germline CDR1 and CDR2: MNHEY and SVGEGT. The CDR3 length is 16 residues. V shed 4 bases and J 7 bases; nucleotides not matched to a gene: 11. The DNA of the CDR3 is TGTGCCAGCAGTTCCCCGCGGGGGGGCTTTTCGAATGAGCAGTTCTTC. Its translation is CASSSPRGGFSNEQFF.

V usage is TRBV2 and J usage is TRBJ2-1, with 8 bases aligning to TRBD2. V gave up 6 bases and J gave up 4 bases; unmatched junction bases: 8. The CDR3 contains 15 residues. From germline, CDR1 is SNHLY and CDR2 FYNNEI. CDR3 amino acids: CASSPSGTRYNEQFF. The CDR3 DNA is TGTGCCAGCAGCCCATCCGGGACTAGATACAATGAGCAGTTCTTC. Based on the CDR3 plus reference TRBV2 and TRBJ2-1, the full variable domain is EPEVTQTPSHQVTQMGQEVILRCVPISNHLYFYWYRQILGQKVEFLVSFYNNEISEKSEIFDDQFSVERPDGSNFTLKIRSTKLEDSAMYFCASSPSGTRYNEQFFGPGTRLTVL.

This clonotype was found many times. The chain is built from TRBV24-1 and TRBJ2-1, with 11 bases that match TRBD2. Germline CDR1 and CDR2: KGHDR and SFDVKD. J lost 0 bases, V lost 4 bases, and 4 bases had no gene match. This CDR3 spans 17 amino acids. CDR3 sequence: CATSDWGLADSYNEQFF. The CDR3 bases are TGTGCCACCAGTGACTGGGGACTAGCGGACTCCTACAATGAGCAGTTCTTC.

This clonotype was detected ten times or more. The chain employs TRBV25-1 and TRBJ2-2, with a tentative D call TRBD1 (6 bases). The V gene lost 4 bases and the J gene lost 0 bases, with 12 bases spanning the gap. Germline V gene data show CDR1 as MGHDK and CDR2 as SYGVNS. This CDR3 has 16 amino acids. CDR3 sequence: CASSARQVANTGELFF. As DNA, the CDR3 is TGTGCCAGCAGTGCCCGACAGGTCGCGAACACCGGGGAGCTGTTTTTT.

Of note for this clonotype: The conserved closing phenylalanine or tryptophan is absent in this CDR3, likely reflecting a read error. The J gene is TRBJ2-5, the V gene TRBV20-1; 10 positions agree with TRBD2. The CDR3 length is 17 residues. V shed 5 bases, J shed 6 bases, and the junction held 18 bases outside the gene matches. Germline assignment: CDR1 DFQATT and CDR2 SNEGSKA (reference sequence). This CDR3 reads CSARDPGLAGEGQTQYS. CDR3 in DNA: TGCAGTGCTCGCGACCCCGGCCTAGCGGGGGAAGGACAGACCCAGTACTCC.

The V call is TRBV24-1, the J call TRBJ2-5; the D gene is possibly TRBD1 (5 bases). The CDR3 is 15 amino acids. CDR1 is KGHDR, CDR2 SFDVKD, per germline. V gave up 4 bases and J gave up 4 bases, with 15 bases separating them. This CDR3 reads CATSEADSSRETQYF. CDR3 DNA sequence: TGTGCCACCAGTGAAGCCGACAGTAGTCGAGAGACCCAGTACTTC.